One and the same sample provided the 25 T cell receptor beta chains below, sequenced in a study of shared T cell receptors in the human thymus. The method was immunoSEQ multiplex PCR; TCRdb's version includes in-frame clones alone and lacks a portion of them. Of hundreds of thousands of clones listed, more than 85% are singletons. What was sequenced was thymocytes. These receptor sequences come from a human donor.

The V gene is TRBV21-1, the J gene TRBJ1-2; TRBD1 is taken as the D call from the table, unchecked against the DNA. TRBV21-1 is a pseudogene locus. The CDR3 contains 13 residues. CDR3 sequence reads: CASSSAGGSGYTF. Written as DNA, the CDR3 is TGTGCCAGCAGCTCGGCAGGGGGCTCTGGCTACACCTTC.

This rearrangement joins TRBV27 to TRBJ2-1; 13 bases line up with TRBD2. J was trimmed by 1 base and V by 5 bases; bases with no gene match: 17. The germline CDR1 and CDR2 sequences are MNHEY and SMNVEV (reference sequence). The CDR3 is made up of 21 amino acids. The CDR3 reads CASSITRTSGSLVWSYNEQFF. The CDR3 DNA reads TGTGCCAGCAGTATAACGCGGACTAGCGGGAGTCTCGTTTGGTCCTACAATGAGCAGTTCTTC.

CDR3 sequence (DNA): TGTGCCAGCAGTTTATCGAAGGCGGGCGGGGAGCTGTTTTTT. Translation: CASSLSKAGGELFF. This chain joins TRBV27 and TRBJ2-2; TRBD2 is a possible D gene (5 bases). Trimming stripped 0 bases from V and 7 bases from J, with 9 bases between. The CDR3 consists of 14 residues. Germline CDR1 and CDR2: MNHEY and SMNVEV (reference sequence).

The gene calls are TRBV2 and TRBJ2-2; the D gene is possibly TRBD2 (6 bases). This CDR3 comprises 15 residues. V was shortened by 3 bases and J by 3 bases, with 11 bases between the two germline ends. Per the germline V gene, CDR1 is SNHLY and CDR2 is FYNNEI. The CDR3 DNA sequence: TGTGCCAGCAGTGAGCCGGAGGGAGACACCGGGGAGCTGTTTTTT. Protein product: CASSEPEGDTGELFF.

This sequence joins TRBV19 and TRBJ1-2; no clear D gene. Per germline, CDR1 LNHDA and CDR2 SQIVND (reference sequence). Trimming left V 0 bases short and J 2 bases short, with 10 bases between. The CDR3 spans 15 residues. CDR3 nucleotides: TGTGCCAGTAGTATAGATTTACGTCAGAACTATGGCTACACCTTC. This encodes CASSIDLRQNYGYTF.

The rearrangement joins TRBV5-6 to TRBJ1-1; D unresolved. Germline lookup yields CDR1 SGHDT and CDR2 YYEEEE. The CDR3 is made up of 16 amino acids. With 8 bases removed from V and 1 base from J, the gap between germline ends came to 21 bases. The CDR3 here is CASIEGIKFKNTEAFF. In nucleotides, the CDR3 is TGTGCCAGTATAGAAGGGATCAAATTCAAGAACACTGAAGCTTTCTTT.

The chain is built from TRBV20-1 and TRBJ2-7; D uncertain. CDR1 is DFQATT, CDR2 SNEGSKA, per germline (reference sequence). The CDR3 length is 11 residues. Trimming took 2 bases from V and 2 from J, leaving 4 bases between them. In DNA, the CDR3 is TGCAGTGCTAGACCACCCTACGAGCAGTACTTC. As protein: CSARPPYEQYF.

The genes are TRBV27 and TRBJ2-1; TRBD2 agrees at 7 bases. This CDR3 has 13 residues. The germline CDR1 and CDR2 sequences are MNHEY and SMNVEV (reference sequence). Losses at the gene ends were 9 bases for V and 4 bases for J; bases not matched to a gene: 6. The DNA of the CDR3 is TGTGCCAGGGAACTAGCGCGTTACAATGAGCAGTTCTTC. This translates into CARELARYNEQFF.

This CDR3 reads CASSHHRDRARQSNQPQHF. The CDR3 region has the DNA TGTGCCAGCAGCCACCACCGGGACAGGGCTCGGCAGAGCAATCAGCCCCAGCATTTT. The chain uses TRBV28 and TRBJ1-5; 9 nucleotides line up with TRBD1. Germline V gene lookup returns CDR1 MDHEN and CDR2 SYDVKM. The CDR3 runs to 19 residues. V lost 6 bases to trimming and J lost 1 base; unmatched junction nucleotides: 16.

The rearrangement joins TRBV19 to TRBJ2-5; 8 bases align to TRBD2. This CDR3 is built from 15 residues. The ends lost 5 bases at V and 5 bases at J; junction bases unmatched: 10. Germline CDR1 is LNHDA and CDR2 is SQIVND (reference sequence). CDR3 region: CASSVSGTSHETQYF. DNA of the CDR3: TGTGCCAGTAGTGTCAGCGGGACTAGTCACGAGACCCAGTACTTC.

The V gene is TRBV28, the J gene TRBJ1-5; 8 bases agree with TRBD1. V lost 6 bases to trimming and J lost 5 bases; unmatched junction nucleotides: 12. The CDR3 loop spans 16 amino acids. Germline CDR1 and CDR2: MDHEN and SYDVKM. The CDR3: CASRGMDREDDQPQHF. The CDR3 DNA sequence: TGTGCCAGCAGGGGAATGGACAGGGAGGACGATCAGCCCCAGCATTTT.

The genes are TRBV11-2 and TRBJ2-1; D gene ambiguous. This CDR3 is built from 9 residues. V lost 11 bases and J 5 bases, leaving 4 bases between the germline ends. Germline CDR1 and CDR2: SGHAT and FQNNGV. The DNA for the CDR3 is TGTGCCGGAAACAATGAGCAGTTCTTC. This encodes CAGNNEQFF.

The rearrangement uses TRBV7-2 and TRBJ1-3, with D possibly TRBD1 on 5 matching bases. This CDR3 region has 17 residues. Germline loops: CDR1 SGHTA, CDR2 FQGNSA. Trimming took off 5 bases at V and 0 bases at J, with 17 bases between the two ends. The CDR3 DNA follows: TGTGCCAGCAGCCCCATCGGGGGTCTACCCTCTGGAAACACCATATATTTT. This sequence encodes CASSPIGGLPSGNTIYF. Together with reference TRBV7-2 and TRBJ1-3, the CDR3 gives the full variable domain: GAGVSQSPSNKVTEKGKDVELRCDPISGHTALYWYRQSLGQGLEFLIYFQGNSAPDKSGLPSDRFSAERTGGSVSTLTIQRTQQEDSAVYLCASSPIGGLPSGNTIYFGEGSWLTVV.

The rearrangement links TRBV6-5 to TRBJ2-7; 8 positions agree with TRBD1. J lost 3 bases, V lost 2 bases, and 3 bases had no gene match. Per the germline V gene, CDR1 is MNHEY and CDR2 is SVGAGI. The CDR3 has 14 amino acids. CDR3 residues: CASSYRTGHYEQYF. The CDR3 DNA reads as TGTGCCAGCAGTTACAGGACAGGGCACTACGAGCAGTACTTC.

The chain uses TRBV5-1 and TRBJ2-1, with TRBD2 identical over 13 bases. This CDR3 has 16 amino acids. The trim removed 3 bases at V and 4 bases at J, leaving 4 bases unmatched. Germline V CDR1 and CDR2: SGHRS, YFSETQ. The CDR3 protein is CASSSGLAGDYNEQFF. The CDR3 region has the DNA TGCGCCAGCAGCTCCGGACTAGCGGGAGATTACAATGAGCAGTTCTTC.

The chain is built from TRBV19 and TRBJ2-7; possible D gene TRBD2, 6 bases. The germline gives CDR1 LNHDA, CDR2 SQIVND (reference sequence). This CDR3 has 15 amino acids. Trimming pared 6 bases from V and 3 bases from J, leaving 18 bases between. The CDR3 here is CASRSWRGKGYEQYF. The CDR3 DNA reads TGTGCCAGTAGAAGTTGGAGGGGTAAAGGCTACGAGCAGTACTTC.

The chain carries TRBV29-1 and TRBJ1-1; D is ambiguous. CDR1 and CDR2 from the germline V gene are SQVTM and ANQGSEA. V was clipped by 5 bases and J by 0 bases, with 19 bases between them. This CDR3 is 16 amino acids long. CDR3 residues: CSVSRLVVRMNTEAFF. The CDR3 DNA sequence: TGCAGCGTTTCGCGGTTGGTCGTCAGGATGAACACTGAAGCTTTCTTT.

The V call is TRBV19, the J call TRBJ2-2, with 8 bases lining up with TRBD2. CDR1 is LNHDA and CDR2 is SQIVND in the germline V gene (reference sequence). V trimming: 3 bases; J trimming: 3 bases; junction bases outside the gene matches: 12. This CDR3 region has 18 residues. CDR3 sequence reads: CASSIGSGKGLDTGELFF. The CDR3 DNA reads TGTGCCAGTAGTATCGGTAGCGGGAAAGGCTTGGACACCGGGGAGCTGTTTTTT. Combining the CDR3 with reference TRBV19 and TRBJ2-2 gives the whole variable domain DGGITQSPKYLFRKEGQNVTLSCEQNLNHDAMYWYRQDPGQGLRLIYYSQIVNDFQKGDIAEGYSVSREKKESFPLTVTSAQKNPTAFYLCASSIGSGKGLDTGELFFGEGSRLTVL.

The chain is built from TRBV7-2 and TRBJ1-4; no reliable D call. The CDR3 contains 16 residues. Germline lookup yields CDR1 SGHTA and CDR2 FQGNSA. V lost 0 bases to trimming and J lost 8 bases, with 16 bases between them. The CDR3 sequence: CASSLARGIKPEKLFF. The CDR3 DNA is TGTGCCAGCAGCTTAGCTCGCGGGATAAAGCCCGAAAAACTGTTTTTT.

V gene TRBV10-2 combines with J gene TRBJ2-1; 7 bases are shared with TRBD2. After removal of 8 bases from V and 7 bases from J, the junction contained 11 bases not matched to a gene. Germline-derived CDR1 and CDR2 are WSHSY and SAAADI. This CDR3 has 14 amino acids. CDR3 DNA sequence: TGCGCCAGCTCGGGCGGGAGAACGAAGAATGAGCAGTTCTTC. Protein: CASSGGRTKNEQFF.

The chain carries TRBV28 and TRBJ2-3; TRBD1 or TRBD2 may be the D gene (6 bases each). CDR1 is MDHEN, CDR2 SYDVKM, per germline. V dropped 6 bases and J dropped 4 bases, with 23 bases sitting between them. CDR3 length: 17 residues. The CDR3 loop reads CASSHRWGAHRADTQYF. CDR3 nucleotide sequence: TGTGCCAGCAGCCACCGGTGGGGGGCGCATCGGGCAGATACGCAGTATTTT.

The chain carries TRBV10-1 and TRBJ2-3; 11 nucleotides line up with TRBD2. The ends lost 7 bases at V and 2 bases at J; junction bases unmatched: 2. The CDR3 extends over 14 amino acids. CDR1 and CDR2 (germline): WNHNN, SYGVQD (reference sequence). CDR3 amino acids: CASILAGDTDTQYF. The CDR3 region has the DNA TGCGCCAGCATACTAGCGGGAGACACAGATACGCAGTATTTT.

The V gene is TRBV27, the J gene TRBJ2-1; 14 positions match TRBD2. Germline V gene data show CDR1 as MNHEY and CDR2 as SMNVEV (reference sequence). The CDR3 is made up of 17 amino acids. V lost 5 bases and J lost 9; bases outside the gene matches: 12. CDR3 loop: CASSPGLAGVSECEQFF. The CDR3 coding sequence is TGTGCCAGCAGTCCGGGACTAGCGGGAGTAAGTGAGTGTGAGCAGTTCTTC.

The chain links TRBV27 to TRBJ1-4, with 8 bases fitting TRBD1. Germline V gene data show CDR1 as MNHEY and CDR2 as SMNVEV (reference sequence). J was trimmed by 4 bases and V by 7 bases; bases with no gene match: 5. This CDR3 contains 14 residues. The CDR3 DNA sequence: TGTGCCAGCATGGGACAGGAGCATAATGAAAAACTGTTTTTT. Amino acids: CASMGQEHNEKLFF.

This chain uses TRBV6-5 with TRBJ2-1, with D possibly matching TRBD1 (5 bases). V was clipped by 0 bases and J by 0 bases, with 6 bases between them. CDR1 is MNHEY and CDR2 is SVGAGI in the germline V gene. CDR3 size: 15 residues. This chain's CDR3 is CASSYSDSSYNEQFF. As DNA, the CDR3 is TGTGCCAGCAGTTACTCCGACAGCTCCTACAATGAGCAGTTCTTC.